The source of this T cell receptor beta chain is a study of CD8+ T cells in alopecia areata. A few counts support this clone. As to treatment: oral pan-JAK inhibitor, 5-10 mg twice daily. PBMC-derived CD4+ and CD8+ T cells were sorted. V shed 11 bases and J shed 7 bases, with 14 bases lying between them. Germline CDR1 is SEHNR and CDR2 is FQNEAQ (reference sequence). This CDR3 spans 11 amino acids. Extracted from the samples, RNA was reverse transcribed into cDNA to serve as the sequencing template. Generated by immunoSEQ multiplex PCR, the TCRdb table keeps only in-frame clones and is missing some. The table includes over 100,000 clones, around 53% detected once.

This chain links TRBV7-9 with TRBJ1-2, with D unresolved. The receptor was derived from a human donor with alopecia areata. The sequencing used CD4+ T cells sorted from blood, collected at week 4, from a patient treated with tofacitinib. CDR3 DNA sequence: TGTGCCGTGCGGTATAACAGTGGCTACACCTTC. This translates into CAVRYNSGYTF.